This TCR beta chain derives from a study of blood T cell repertoires in COVID-19. Study-wide background: Sites across the United States, Italy and Spain contributed samples from acute and convalescent COVID-19. From T cells, B-cell-depleted T cells, or PBMCs came the material, which was cDNA or gDNA.

The CDR3 extends over 14 amino acids. Trimming pared 8 bases from V and 5 bases from J, leaving 16 bases between. Germline assignment: CDR1 MGHDK and CDR2 SYGVNS. In the original processing: Researchers report that nucleated cell counts were estimated from reference gene primer amplification. Profiling relied on immunoSEQ multiplex PCR, and the TCRdb table lists in-frame clones only, not all of them. Clone size and the V and J calls come from that table; the DNA yielded D and trimming. This table has about 270,000 clones, 85% appearing once. This chain joins TRBV25-1 and TRBJ2-1, with D perhaps matching TRBD1 (5 bases). The sample taken for sequencing was peripheral blood. This TCR came from a woman aged 50 to 60 with active or convalescent COVID-19. CDR3 in DNA: TGTGCCAGCTCTAGGGGCGGATTCAACAATGAGCAGTTCTTC. It yields the protein CASSRGGFNNEQFF.